Described below is a single TCR beta chain sequence and its context. The antigen is undetermined. Each TRB cDNA library was prepared by 5' RACE (with UMI labels). From the 5' RACE reads, TCRdb lists one entry per CDR3 protein and no DNA. The sample totals under 150,000 distinct CDR3 sequences; its top ten clones hold approximately 0.27%. The data originate from a study of CXCR3-negative and CXCR3-positive naive CD8 T cells. General observations from the study: When CXCR3-positive naive cells were set against CXCR3-negative naive cells, the former had more hydrophobic TRB CDR3s. The TRBV-TRBJ usage of naive CXCR3-negative and CXCR3-positive cells was similar, but that of memory cells differed.

The CDR3 loop spans 20 amino acids. Germline V gives CDR1 MNHEY, CDR2 SVGAGI. Each CD8+ T cell subset was sorted in triplicate, approximately 270,000 cells each. CD45RO-CCR7+CD27+CD95- characterized naive CD8+ T cells. This TCR was sampled from a human donor in good health. Some clones in this sample may be carry-over from other donors' samples. This sequence joins TRBV6-5 and TRBJ2-3; checking the TCRdb D call of TRBD2 is not possible without DNA. Sequencing was carried out using naive CXCR3+ CD8+ T cells from blood. Described subset: CD45RO-CCR7+CD27+CD95- naive CD8+ T cells expressing CXCR3 (TNR3+). The chain's CDR3 is CASSYSRLAGGPESTDTQYF.